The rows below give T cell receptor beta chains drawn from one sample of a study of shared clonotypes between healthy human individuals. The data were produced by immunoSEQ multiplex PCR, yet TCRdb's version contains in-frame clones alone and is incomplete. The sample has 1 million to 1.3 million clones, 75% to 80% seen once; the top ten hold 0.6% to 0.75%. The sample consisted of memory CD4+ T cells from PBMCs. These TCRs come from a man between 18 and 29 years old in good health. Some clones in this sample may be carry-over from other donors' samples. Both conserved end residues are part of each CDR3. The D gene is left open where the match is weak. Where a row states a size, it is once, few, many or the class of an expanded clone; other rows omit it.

CASSPTGAGAADTQYF,TGTGCCAGCAGCCCTACGGGGGCGGGAGCGGCAGATACGCAGTATTTT,-,-,TRBV7-3,TRBJ2-3
CASSLEGNYGYTF,TGTGCCAGCAGTTTGGAAGGGAACTATGGCTACACCTTC,-,few,TRBV28,TRBJ1-2
CASSQLYSTRDTEAFF,TGTGCCAGCAGCCAACTGTACAGCACGAGGGACACTGAAGCTTTCTTT,-,once,TRBV14,TRBJ1-1
CASSLWGGTNTGELFF,TGCGCCAGCAGCTTGTGGGGCGGAACGAACACCGGGGAGCTGTTTTTT,-,-,TRBV5-1,TRBJ2-2
CASSSPTSGVGDTQYF,TGTGCCAGCAGCTCGCCGACTAGCGGGGTAGGGGATACGCAGTATTTT,TRBD2,-,TRBV5-6,TRBJ2-3
CASSGAGAGGTGELFF,TGTGCCAGCAGTGGAGCGGGAGCCGGAGGAACCGGGGAGCTGTTTTTT,TRBD2,-,TRBV28,TRBJ2-2
CASSYSNQGGYGYTF,TGTGCCAGCAGTTACTCGAACCAGGGCGGTTATGGCTACACCTTC,-,-,TRBV6-5,TRBJ1-2
CASSLGGAWETQYF,TGTGCCAGCAGTTTAGGGGGGGCTTGGGAGACCCAGTACTTC,-,once,TRBV28,TRBJ2-5
CASSLVRQRGGETQYF,TGTGCCAGCAGCTTAGTCCGACAGCGGGGTGGGGAGACCCAGTACTTC,TRBD2,-,TRBV7-6,TRBJ2-5
CASSRQGEFGYTF,TGTGCCAGCTCCAGGCAGGGAGAATTTGGCTACACCTTC,-,once,TRBV2,TRBJ1-2
CASSLRGPGSVDTQYF,TGTGCCAGCAGTTTACGGGGCCCGGGTTCCGTTGATACGCAGTATTTT,-,few,TRBV27,TRBJ2-3
CASSIGQGGYEQYF,TGTGCCAGCAGTATAGGACAGGGCGGGTACGAGCAGTACTTC,TRBD1,-,TRBV28,TRBJ2-7
CASSPTSPSSTDTQYF,TGCGCCAGCAGTCCGACTAGCCCATCTAGCACAGATACGCAGTATTTT,TRBD2,once,TRBV5-1,TRBJ2-3
CAWSAGTGGSGNEKLFF,TGTGCCTGGAGTGCCGGGACAGGGGGCAGTGGTAATGAAAAACTGTTTTTT,TRBD1,-,TRBV30,TRBJ1-4
CASSPGTSRKLFF,TGTGCCAGTAGTCCAGGGACGTCTCGGAAGCTGTTTTTT,-,few,TRBV19,TRBJ2-2
CATSTASFLDQINQPQHF,TGTGCCACCAGCACCGCCTCCTTTTTGGATCAGATCAATCAGCCCCAGCATTTT,-,-,TRBV15,TRBJ1-5
CASSIMRGDRRYTDTQYF,TGTGCCAGCAGCATCATGCGGGGGGACAGGCGCTACACAGATACGCAGTATTTT,-,-,TRBV5-6,TRBJ2-3
CASSEARMNTEAFF,TGCGCCAGCAGCGAGGCTAGAATGAACACTGAAGCTTTCTTT,-,-,TRBV5-1,TRBJ1-1
CAIKGVLTGDGYTF,TGTGCCATCAAGGGGGTTTTGACAGGGGATGGCTACACCTTC,TRBD1,-,TRBV10-3,TRBJ1-2
CASSQGQGGGGANVLTF,TGTGCCAGCTCACAAGGACAGGGTGGCGGCGGGGCCAACGTCCTGACTTTC,TRBD1,-,TRBV18,TRBJ2-6
CASSPIEGRPTDTQYF,TGCGCCAGCAGCCCGATTGAGGGACGTCCGACAGATACGCAGTATTTT,-,-,TRBV5-1,TRBJ2-3
CASSLPDNEQFF,TGTGCCAGCAGCCTGCCAGACAATGAGCAGTTCTTC,-,-,TRBV7-9,TRBJ2-1
CASSLSGGSTKNIQYF,TGTGCCAGCAGCTTGTCTGGCGGGAGTACCAAAAACATTCAGTACTTC,TRBD2,-,TRBV5-4,TRBJ2-4
CASSATPYPYNEQFF,TGTGCCAGCAGTGCGACTCCTTACCCCTACAATGAGCAGTTCTTC,-,-,TRBV28,TRBJ2-1
CASSVTSSNEQYF,TGCGCCAGCAGCGTGACTAGTTCCAACGAGCAGTACTTC,-,-,TRBV5-1,TRBJ2-7
CAITDVPNYGYTF,TGTGCCATCACCGACGTCCCAAACTATGGCTACACCTTC,-,-,TRBV10-3,TRBJ1-2
CASSTTGTSYGDTQYF,TGTGCCAGCAGTACCACCGGGACTAGCTATGGAGATACGCAGTATTTT,TRBD2,-,TRBV28,TRBJ2-3
CASSSGTAMSTDTQYF,TGCGCCAGCAGCTCCGGGACGGCGATGAGCACAGATACGCAGTATTTT,-,-,TRBV5-1,TRBJ2-3
CASSSGQGAGNEQFF,TGTGCCAGCAGCTCGGGACAGGGGGCTGGAAATGAGCAGTTCTTC,TRBD1,-,TRBV11-3,TRBJ2-1
CASSLGRNNEQYF,TGTGCCAGCAGCCTGGGCCGGAACAACGAGCAGTACTTC,-,few,TRBV7-2,TRBJ2-7
CASSLSGNQETQYF,TGTGCCAGCAGCTTATCGGGGAATCAAGAGACCCAGTACTTC,-,-,TRBV7-2,TRBJ2-5
CASSFPGALPYF,TGTGCCAGCAGCTTCCCGGGGGCCCTTCCGTATTTT,-,-,TRBV2,TRBJ2-3
CASSEARGNTIYF,TGTGCCAGCAGTGAAGCGCGTGGAAACACCATATATTTT,-,few,TRBV2,TRBJ1-3
CASSLEPGSNQPQHF,TGCGCCAGCAGCTTGGAACCAGGGAGCAATCAGCCCCAGCATTTT,-,-,TRBV5-1,TRBJ1-5
CASSFGQGAFF,TGTGCCAGCAGCTTTGGACAGGGGGCTTTCTTT,TRBD1,-,TRBV7-9,TRBJ1-1
CASSYAGRMITYEQYF,TGTGCCAGCAGCTACGCCGGGAGAATGATTACCTACGAGCAGTACTTC,-,-,TRBV7-9,TRBJ2-7
CASSSGPREQYF,TGTGCCAGCAGTTCCGGCCCTCGGGAGCAGTACTTC,-,-,TRBV25-1,TRBJ2-7
CSAWGGDTQYF,TGCAGTGCTTGGGGCGGAGATACGCAGTATTTT,-,-,TRBV20-1,TRBJ2-3
CASSPGRNQPQHF,TGTGCCAGCAGCCCGGGGCGGAATCAGCCCCAGCATTTT,-,few,TRBV11-2,TRBJ1-5